Listed below are T cell receptor beta chains from one sample, sequenced in a study of a mutant IDH1 vaccine in newly diagnosed glioma. Only in-frame clones appear in the TCRdb table, and some are missing; sequencing was by immunoSEQ multiplex PCR. Among over 30,000 clones, about 80% were seen once, and the ten largest hold roughly 9%. The input for sequencing was peripheral blood mononuclear cells (PBMCs), taken from a glioma patient treated with radiotherapy, temozolomide or both. These receptors all come from a man between 50 and 59 years old with glioma. Some clones in this sample may be carry-over from other donors' samples. CDR3s include the opening cysteine and the closing phenylalanine or tryptophan. A D gene is named only where the DNA matches it firmly. Not every row has a clone size; where given, it reads once, few, many or a size class.

v_gene,abundance,d_gene,j_gene,CDR3aa,CDR3nt
TRBV6-4,NA,TRBD2,TRBJ2-2,CASSSSGTSATGELFF,TGTGCCAGCAGTTCGTCCGGGACTAGCGCCACCGGGGAGCTGTTTTTT
TRBV18,once,NA,TRBJ2-2,CASSPLNTGELFF,TGTGCCAGCTCACCACTGAACACCGGGGAGCTGTTTTTT
TRBV5-1,NA,NA,TRBJ1-1,CASRTTGLPEAFF,TGCGCCAGCCGGACGACAGGCCTCCCGGAAGCTTTCTTT
TRBV7-9,NA,NA,TRBJ1-1,CASSPWTEEAFF,TGTGCCAGCAGTCCCTGGACCGAGGAAGCTTTCTTT
TRBV15,NA,NA,TRBJ1-1,CATSRDDYGSTEAFF,TGTGCCACCAGCAGAGATGATTACGGGTCTACTGAAGCTTTCTTT
TRBV11-2,NA,TRBD1,TRBJ2-3,CASSLTGQGPDTQYF,TGTGCCAGCAGCTTAACGGGACAGGGTCCAGATACGCAGTATTTT
TRBV7-2,NA,TRBD1,TRBJ1-1,CASSRMRDSQAFF,TGTGCCAGCAGCCGGATGAGGGACAGCCAAGCTTTCTTT
TRBV30,NA,NA,TRBJ2-2,CAWSRWDTVGTGELFF,TGTGCCTGGAGCCGCTGGGACACGGTGGGGACCGGGGAGCTGTTTTTT
TRBV6-1,once,TRBD2,TRBJ2-1,CASSVVSGNYNEQFF,TGTGCCAGCAGTGTTGTTAGCGGGAACTACAATGAGCAGTTCTTC
TRBV5-1,NA,NA,TRBJ2-6,CASSLAGSGANVLTF,TGCGCCAGCAGCTTGGCGGGCTCTGGGGCCAACGTCCTGACTTTC
TRBV5-4,once,NA,TRBJ2-7,CASSLTNYEQYF,TGTGCCAGCAGCTTGACCAACTACGAGCAGTACTTC
TRBV15,few,NA,TRBJ1-5,CATSSQGFSNQPQHF,TGTGCCACCAGCAGTCAAGGGTTTAGCAATCAGCCCCAGCATTTT
TRBV11-2,NA,NA,TRBJ2-7,CASSLNTYYEQYF,TGTGCCAGCAGCTTAAACACCTACTACGAGCAGTACTTC
TRBV2,NA,NA,TRBJ1-1,CASKGGADTSTEAFF,TGTGCCAGCAAGGGGGGTGCGGACACTTCTACTGAAGCTTTCTTT